A selection of T cell receptor beta chains follows, all from one sample in a study of regulatory T cells in long-lasting Graves disease. Each CDR3 protein gets one entry after TCRdb re-called the multiplex PCR reads with MiXCR. Here the sample spans some 560,000 distinct CDR3 sequences, about 15% being singletons. The sample was also reused in another study, on T cells in Graves' hyperthyroidism and ophthalmopathy.

The sequenced sample was peripheral blood mononuclear cells (PBMCs), obtained at new diagnosis, from a patient treated with antithyroid drugs. These TCRs come from a woman aged 35-65 years with Graves disease. The CDR3 runs from the conserved cysteine through the conserved F or W. A D gene is named only where the DNA matches it firmly. Only some rows state a clone size, as once, few, many or a class for expanded clones.

d_call cdr3_length clone_size j_call v_call cdr3_nt cdr3_aa
. 14 many TRBJ1-5 TRBV2 TGTGCCAGCAGTGAGATGGGGGTAAATCAGCCCCAGCATTTT CASSEMGVNQPQHF
TRBD1 14 few TRBJ1-2 TRBV5-4 TGTGCCAGCAGCTTGGTGGGGACAGGGGAGGGCTACACCTTC CASSLVGTGEGYTF
. 16 many TRBJ1-2 TRBV3-1 TGTGCCAGCAGCCAAGGCGGGGGTGACGACTTGAATGGCTACACCTTC CASSQGGGDDLNGYTF
. 13 . TRBJ1-3 TRBV3-1 TGTGCCAGCAAGGAGGCTGGCGGAAACACCATATATTTT CASKEAGGNTIYF
TRBD1 15 . TRBJ2-1 TRBV20-1 TGCAGTGCAAATACAGGGGCCCAATACCTTCATGAGCAGTTCTTC CSANTGAQYLHEQFF
. 13 . TRBJ1-1 TRBV28 TGTGCCAGCAGTTTAACCCCCAGCCGGTCAGCTTTCTTT CASSLTPSRSAFF
TRBD1 17 few TRBJ1-5 TRBV18 TGTGCCAGCTCACTGTCCGGGACAGGGGTTACTAATCAGCCCCAGCATTTT CASSLSGTGVTNQPQHF
. 15 few TRBJ1-4 TRBV19 TGTGCCAGTAGCATTCCCGGATCAACTAATGAAAAACTGTTTTTT CASSIPGSTNEKLFF
TRBD1 20 many TRBJ1-3 TRBV28 TGTGCCAGCAGTTTCTCGTTTAGGGGGACAGGGTCCCCACAAGGAAACACCATATATTTT CASSFSFRGTGSPQGNTIYF
. 15 many TRBJ2-1 TRBV6-5 TGTGCCAGCAGTTCGGGTTGGAGCTCCTACAATGAGCAGTTCTTC CASSSGWSSYNEQFF
. 14 many TRBJ2-3 TRBV6-5 TGTGCCAGCAGTTACCGCCAGGGAGGAGATACGCAGTATTTT CASSYRQGGDTQYF
. 15 many TRBJ2-2 TRBV6-4 TGTGCCAGCAGTGAGGGGACCACGAACACCGGGGAGCTGTTTTTT CASSEGTTNTGELFF
TRBD1 16 many TRBJ1-3 TRBV7-9 TGTGCCAGCAGCTCACAGGGACAGATCCCTGGAAACACCATATATTTT CASSSQGQIPGNTIYF
. 15 many TRBJ2-5 TRBV2 TGTGCCAGCAGTGAGTCGGGGACAATAGAAGAGACCCAGTACTTC CASSESGTIEETQYF
TRBD1 14 many TRBJ1-1 TRBV6-2/TRBV6-3 TGTGCCAGCAGTGAGGCAGGGGGTAGAACTGAAGCTTTCTTT CASSEAGGRTEAFF
TRBD1 17 few TRBJ1-6 TRBV2 TGTGCCAGCAGTATCGGACAGGGCGGGACCTATAATTCACCCCTCCACTTT CASSIGQGGTYNSPLHF
. 13 . TRBJ1-1 TRBV27 TGTGCCAGCAGTTTTGCCCCGGGGACTGAAGCTTTCTTT CASSFAPGTEAFF
. 14 many TRBJ2-2 TRBV2 TGTGCCAGCAGTTCCCAGGGCAACACCGGGGAGCTGTTTTTT CASSSQGNTGELFF
TRBD1 14 . TRBJ2-2 TRBV2 TGTGCCAGCAGACAGGGGATGAACACCGGGGAGCTGTTTTTT CASRQGMNTGELFF
. 13 many TRBJ1-2 TRBV12-3/TRBV12-4 TGTGCCAGCAGCACGGACAGAAACTATGGCTACACCTTC CASSTDRNYGYTF
. 12 few TRBJ1-6 TRBV30 TGTGCCTGGAGTTGGAATAATTCACCCCTCCACTTT CAWSWNNSPLHF
. 14 few TRBJ1-2 TRBV19 TGTGCCAGTAGTATAAGCAGCTCTATCTATGGCTACACCTTC CASSISSSIYGYTF
. 12 . TRBJ1-5 TRBV12-3/TRBV12-4 TGTGCCAGCGGCAATGGCAATCAGCCCCAGCATTTT CASGNGNQPQHF
. 14 . TRBJ2-3 TRBV5-5 TGTGCCAGCAGCTCTGCGACTAGTTCCGATACGCAGTATTTT CASSSATSSDTQYF
. 15 few TRBJ1-3 TRBV30 TGTGCCTGGAAGGCGGGAGGATTAGCTGGAAACACCATATATTTT CAWKAGGLAGNTIYF
TRBD2 15 many TRBJ2-5 TRBV7-3 TGTGCCAGCAGCCGAGGGCGGGGGGGCCAAGAGACCCAGTACTTC CASSRGRGGQETQYF
. 14 many TRBJ2-7 TRBV11-2 TGTGCCAGCAGCTCCCAGCTACAGGGTGGCGAGCAGTACTTC CASSSQLQGGEQYF
. 14 many TRBJ1-1 TRBV28 TGTGCCAGCAGGTACGGGACCGTGAACACTGAAGCTTTCTTT CASRYGTVNTEAFF
TRBD1 16 few TRBJ2-5 TRBV5-1 TGCGCCAGCAGCGTGGGCATCGACAGGGGGCGGGAGACCCAGTACTTC CASSVGIDRGRETQYF
. 16 many TRBJ2-1 TRBV7-9 TGTGCCAGCAGCTTAGCCGGGGGGGCTAAGGGGGCTGAGCAGTTCTTC CASSLAGGAKGAEQFF
. 15 many TRBJ2-3 TRBV11-2 TGTGCCAGCAGCTTATTGAGGGTATCCACAGATACGCAGTATTTT CASSLLRVSTDTQYF
. 14 many TRBJ1-2 TRBV28 TGTGCCAGCAGTTTACATATGTTGAACTATGGCTACACCTTC CASSLHMLNYGYTF
TRBD1 16 many TRBJ2-1 TRBV6-9 TGTGCCAGCAGTTACGGGGCAGGGGGCTCCTACAATGAGCAGTTCTTC CASSYGAGGSYNEQFF
. 15 many TRBJ2-3 TRBV4-1 TGCGCCAGCAGCCAAGCGACGACAGGCACAGATACGCAGTATTTT CASSQATTGTDTQYF
. 16 . TRBJ1-2 TRBV3-1 TGTGCCAGCAGCCAGTTTGGTAACAGGGAGGACTATGACTACACCTTC CASSQFGNREDYDYTF
TRBD1 15 few TRBJ1-1 TRBV5-1 TGCGCCAGCAGCTTGGAGGCCAGGGGGTCCGACAGAGCTTTCTTT CASSLEARGSDRAFF
TRBD1 15 many TRBJ1-2 TRBV5-1 TGCGCCAGCAGCTTGTGGGACAGGGAACAATATGGCTACACCTTC CASSLWDREQYGYTF
. 16 . TRBJ1-2 TRBV18 TGTGCCAGCTCACCACAGTCTGGAGGGCCCGAAGAAGGCTACACCTTC CASSPQSGGPEEGYTF
. 16 many TRBJ1-6 TRBV28 TGTGCCAGCAGTTCCGCCGCAGTCTTATATAATTCACCCCTCCACTTT CASSSAAVLYNSPLHF
. 14 many TRBJ2-7 TRBV7-2 TGTGCCAGCAGCTTAGCCCAGGGGCCCTACGAGCAGTACTTC CASSLAQGPYEQYF
TRBD2 15 many TRBJ2-3 TRBV2 TGTGCCAGCAGCGGGCTAGCGGGGGGTTTAGATACGCAGTATTTT CASSGLAGGLDTQYF
TRBD1 13 . TRBJ1-1 TRBV9 TGTGCCAGCAGCATGACAGGGAGCACTGAAGCTTTCTTT CASSMTGSTEAFF
. 12 many TRBJ2-3 TRBV20-1 TGCAGTGTCGCGGGGGCTGCAGATACGCAGTATTTT CSVAGAADTQYF